One and the same sample provided the 20 T cell receptor beta chains below, sequenced in a study of T cell responses to AZD1222 COVID-19 vaccine. Data came from immunoSEQ multiplex PCR; TCRdb stores just in-frame clones and leaves some out. The sample yields 120,000 to 150,000 clones, approximately 90% seen once. Sequenced material: peripheral blood, taken on day 0 of MenACWY control vaccination. Every receptor here comes from an adult in good health.

This clone was recorded once. The chain employs TRBV5-1 and TRBJ1-6; D is uncertain. Germline V gene data show CDR1 as SGHRS and CDR2 as YFSETQ. Trimming pared 2 bases from V and 7 bases from J, leaving 7 bases between. The CDR3 sequence is 13 residues long. The CDR3 protein is CASSFSSNSPLHF. For the CDR3, the DNA is TGCGCCAGCAGCTTTAGTTCCAATTCACCCCTCCACTTT. The whole variable domain, filled in from reference TRBV5-1 and TRBJ1-6, reads KAGVTQTPRYLIKTRGQQVTLSCSPISGHRSVSWYQQTPGQGLQFLFEYFSETQRNKGNFPGRFSGRQFSNSRSEMNVSTLELGDSALYLCASSFSSNSPLHFGNGTRLTVT.

This clone was counted once. This chain connects TRBV24-1 to TRBJ1-5; 8 bases line up with TRBD1. Germline trimming cut 4 bases from V and 4 bases from J; bases unmatched to any gene: 8. The germline gives CDR1 KGHDR, CDR2 SFDVKD. The CDR3 is 16 residues long. CDR3 sequence reads: CATSDPGTGKNQPQHF. CDR3 nucleotide sequence: TGTGCCACCAGTGACCCCGGGACAGGAAAGAATCAGCCCCAGCATTTT.

This clone was detected once. The chain couples TRBV6-5 to TRBJ2-1, with TRBD2 identical over 12 bases. Looked up from germline, CDR1 is MNHEY and CDR2 is SVGAGI. The V segment lost 7 bases and the J segment 10 bases; nucleotides outside the gene matches: 8. This CDR3 spans 14 amino acids. Written as DNA, the CDR3 is TGTGCCAGCACGACTAGCGGGAGCTGGAGGGAGCAGTTCTTC. This codes for CASTTSGSWREQFF.

This clone was detected only a few times. V usage is TRBV2 and J usage is TRBJ1-1; TRBD1 matches 7 bases. This CDR3 contains 14 residues. With V trimmed by 8 bases and J by 4 bases, 10 bases remained unmatched. The germline CDR1 and CDR2 sequences are SNHLY and FYNNEI. CDR3 protein: CASVSGPGGTEAFF. The CDR3 DNA sequence: TGTGCCAGCGTGTCTGGCCCAGGGGGCACTGAAGCTTTCTTT.

The DNA for the CDR3 is TGTGCCAGCAGTAAAACGCCGGGACAGGGTTACAATGAGCAGTTCTTC. It encodes CASSKTPGQGYNEQFF. The V call is TRBV7-2, the J call TRBJ2-1; 9 bases align to TRBD1. This CDR3 is 16 amino acids long. Per the germline V gene, CDR1 is SGHTA and CDR2 is FQGNSA. V gave up 6 bases and J gave up 4 bases; unmatched junction bases: 10.

The chain is built from TRBV28 and TRBJ1-5; no reliable D call. The CDR3 totals 12 residues. Per the germline V gene, CDR1 is MDHEN and CDR2 is SYDVKM. The V gene lost 2 bases and the J gene lost 5 bases, with 4 bases spanning the gap. CDR3 protein: CASSLQDQPQHF. The CDR3 DNA sequence: TGTGCCAGCAGTTTACAGGATCAGCCCCAGCATTTT. The entire variable domain, with the rest obtained from reference TRBV28 and TRBJ1-5, is as follows: DVKVTQSSRYLVKRTGEKVFLECVQDMDHENMFWYRQDPGLGLRLIYFSYDVKMKEKGDIPEGYSVSREKKERFSLILESASTNQTSMYLCASSLQDQPQHFGDGTRLSIL.

This clone occurred once. J is TRBJ2-5 and V is TRBV18; D not certain. The CDR3 consists of 13 residues. Trimming removed 1 base from V and 5 bases from J, with 8 bases in between. Germline assignment: CDR1 KGHSH and CDR2 LQKENI. In DNA form, the CDR3 reads TGTGCCAGCTCACCACGGGTCGGGGAGACCCAGTACTTC. Translated, it gives CASSPRVGETQYF.

The V and J genes are TRBV19 and TRBJ1-2; D not certain. Trimming cost V 7 bases and J 2 bases, with 8 bases left between them. The CDR3 sequence is 12 residues long. Germline V CDR1 and CDR2: LNHDA, SQIVND (reference sequence). DNA of the CDR3: TGTGCCAGTACGGGCAGAAACTATGGCTACACCTTC. Protein product: CASTGRNYGYTF.

The rearrangement joins TRBV29-1 to TRBJ2-7; D remains unclear. V dropped 5 bases and J dropped 3 bases, with 8 bases sitting between them. The CDR3 is 11 residues long. Germline CDR1 and CDR2: SQVTM and ANQGSEA. CDR3 sequence (DNA): TGCAGCGTTTTATCCAGCTACGAGCAGTACTTC. Its translation is CSVLSSYEQYF.

The chain links TRBV19 to TRBJ1-2; D remains ambiguous. Germline V gene data show CDR1 as LNHDA and CDR2 as SQIVND (reference sequence). Trimming took off 6 bases at V and 7 bases at J, with 18 bases between the two ends. This CDR3 has 14 amino acids. This CDR3 reads CASRTSTQRLGYTF. DNA of the CDR3: TGTGCCAGTAGGACCTCAACTCAACGCCTTGGCTACACCTTC.

The rearrangement uses TRBV5-1 and TRBJ2-5, with a possible D match to TRBD1 (5 bases). Trimming shortened V by 2 bases and J by 7 bases, and 12 bases separated the two germline ends. The germline V gene has CDR1 SGHRS and CDR2 YFSETQ. This CDR3 contains 13 residues. The CDR3 sequence is CASSLGVLGTQYF. CDR3 bases: TGCGCCAGCAGCTTAGGGGTTCTTGGGACCCAGTACTTC.

In nucleotides, the CDR3 is TGCGCCAGCAGCCAAGTGTCCGCAGTTCTAAATTCACCCCTCCACTTT. This sequence encodes CASSQVSAVLNSPLHF. The V call is TRBV4-1, the J call TRBJ1-6, with D unresolved. V lost 1 base and J lost 7, with 14 bases in between. There are 16 residues in the CDR3. CDR1 and CDR2 (germline): MGHRA, YSYEKL.

The chain couples TRBV12-3 or TRBV12-4 to TRBJ1-5, with unresolved D. CDR3 length: 13 residues. Between the trimmed V and J ends, which lost 3 bases and 5 bases, there was a span of 8 bases. CDR3 loop: CASSFSSDQPQHF. Written as DNA, the CDR3 is TGTGCCAGCAGTTTCTCATCGGATCAGCCCCAGCATTTT.

The rearrangement joins TRBV19 to TRBJ2-1, with 9 positions matching TRBD2. This CDR3 is 17 amino acids long. V lost 6 bases, J lost 4 bases, and 13 bases stayed unmatched. Germline loops: CDR1 LNHDA, CDR2 SQIVND (reference sequence). The CDR3 coding sequence is TGTGCCAGTAGCATGGGGACGACTAGCGGAGATTACAATGAGCAGTTCTTC. This codes for CASSMGTTSGDYNEQFF.

The chain joins TRBV6-4 to TRBJ2-2, with a weak D call TRBD2 (5 bases). The CDR3 is 14 residues long. V was cut by 3 bases and J by 7 bases, with 12 bases left in between. Per germline, CDR1 MRHNA and CDR2 SNTAGT. In nucleotides, the CDR3 is TGTGCCAGCAGTGAGGGCAGCAGCGGCGGGGAGCTGTTTTTT. As protein: CASSEGSSGGELFF.

The chain carries TRBV2 and TRBJ2-3; tentative D call: TRBD1 (6 bases). The CDR3 runs to 16 residues. Trimming shortened V by 5 bases and J by 0 bases, and 15 bases separated the two germline ends. CDR1 is SNHLY, CDR2 FYNNEI, per germline. The CDR3 sequence: CASSPRTAASTDTQYF. Here the CDR3 DNA reads TGTGCCAGCAGTCCCAGGACAGCGGCTAGCACAGATACGCAGTATTTT.

This clone showed up just once. The chain carries TRBV27 and TRBJ2-2; tentatively, D is TRBD2 (5 bases). V gave up 5 bases and J gave up 2 bases, with 15 bases separating them. The CDR3 consists of 16 residues. Germline CDR1 reads MNHEY; CDR2 reads SMNVEV (reference sequence). CDR3 sequence: CASSPVATLNTGELFF. CDR3 in DNA: TGTGCCAGCAGTCCCGTAGCGACTCTTAACACCGGGGAGCTGTTTTTT.

This clone was recorded once. The chain recombines TRBV4-2 with TRBJ2-1; 8 positions agree with TRBD2. This CDR3 region has 15 residues. CDR1 and CDR2 from the germline V gene are LGHNA and YNFKEQ. J was trimmed by 5 bases and V by 3 bases; bases with no gene match: 6. The CDR3 is CASSHVSGKNNEQFF. The DNA for the CDR3 is TGTGCCAGCAGCCATGTTAGCGGGAAAAACAATGAGCAGTTCTTC.

The chain uses TRBV5-1 and TRBJ2-3; TRBD1 aligns across 7 bases. The CDR3 runs to 16 residues. With V trimmed by 0 bases and J by 0 bases, 4 bases remained unmatched. The germline V gene encodes CDR1 SGHRS and CDR2 YFSETQ. In DNA form, the CDR3 reads TGCGCCAGCAGCTTGGTGGGGACAGTTAGCACAGATACGCAGTATTTT. Protein sequence: CASSLVGTVSTDTQYF.

The CDR3 region is CSVDGGTHEQYF. The CDR3 bases are TGCAGCGTTGATGGAGGCACCCACGAGCAGTACTTC. The rearrangement links TRBV29-1 to TRBJ2-7; TRBD2 is a possible D gene (5 bases). The CDR3 spans 12 residues. Germline lookup yields CDR1 SQVTM and CDR2 ANQGSEA. V lost 3 bases, J lost 5 bases, and 11 bases lay in between.